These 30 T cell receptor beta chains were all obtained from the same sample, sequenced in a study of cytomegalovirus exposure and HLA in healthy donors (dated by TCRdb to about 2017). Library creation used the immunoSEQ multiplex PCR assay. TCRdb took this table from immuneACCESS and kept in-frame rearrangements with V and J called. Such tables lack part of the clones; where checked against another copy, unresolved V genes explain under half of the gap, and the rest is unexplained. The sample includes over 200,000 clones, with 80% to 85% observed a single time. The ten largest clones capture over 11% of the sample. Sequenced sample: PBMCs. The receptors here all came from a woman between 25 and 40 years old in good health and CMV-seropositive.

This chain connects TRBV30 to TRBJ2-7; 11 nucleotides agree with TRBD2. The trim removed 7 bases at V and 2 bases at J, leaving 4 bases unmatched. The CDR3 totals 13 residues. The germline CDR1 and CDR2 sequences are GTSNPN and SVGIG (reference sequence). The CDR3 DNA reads TGTGCCTTCGAGGGACTAGCGGCCTACGAGCAGTACTTC. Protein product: CAFEGLAAYEQYF.

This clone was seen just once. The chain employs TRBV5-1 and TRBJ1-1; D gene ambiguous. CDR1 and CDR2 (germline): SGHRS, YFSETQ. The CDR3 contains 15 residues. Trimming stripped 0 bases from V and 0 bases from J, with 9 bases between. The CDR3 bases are TGCGCCAGCAGCTTGGAAAGGTACATGAACACTGAAGCTTTCTTT. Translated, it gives CASSLERYMNTEAFF.

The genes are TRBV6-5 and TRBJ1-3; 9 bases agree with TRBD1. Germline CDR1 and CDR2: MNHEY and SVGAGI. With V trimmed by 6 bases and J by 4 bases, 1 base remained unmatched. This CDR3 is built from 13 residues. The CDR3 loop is CASSGTGGNTIYF. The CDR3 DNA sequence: TGTGCCAGCAGCGGGACAGGGGGAAACACCATATATTTT.

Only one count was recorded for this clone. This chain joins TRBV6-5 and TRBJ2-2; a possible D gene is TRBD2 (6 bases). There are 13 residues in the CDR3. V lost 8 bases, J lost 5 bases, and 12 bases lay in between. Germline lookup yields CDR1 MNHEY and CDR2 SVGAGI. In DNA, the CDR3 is TGTGCCAGCCGGAACCGGGGGACCGGGGAGCTGTTTTTT. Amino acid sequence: CASRNRGTGELFF.

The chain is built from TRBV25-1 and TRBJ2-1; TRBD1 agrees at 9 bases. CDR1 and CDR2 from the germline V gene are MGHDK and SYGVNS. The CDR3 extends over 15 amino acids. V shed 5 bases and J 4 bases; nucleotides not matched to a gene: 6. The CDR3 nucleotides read TGTGCCAGCAGTCGGACAGGGGACCAATACAATGAGCAGTTCTTC. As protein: CASSRTGDQYNEQFF.

The CDR3 loop is CASRLATGHLNQPQHF. DNA for the CDR3: TGTGCCAGCAGGTTGGCCACAGGGCACCTCAATCAGCCCCAGCATTTT. The gene calls are TRBV28 and TRBJ1-5, with TRBD1 as a possible D gene (6 bases). CDR1 is MDHEN, CDR2 SYDVKM, per germline. Trimming pared 6 bases from V and 3 bases from J, leaving 18 bases between. The CDR3 is 16 amino acids.

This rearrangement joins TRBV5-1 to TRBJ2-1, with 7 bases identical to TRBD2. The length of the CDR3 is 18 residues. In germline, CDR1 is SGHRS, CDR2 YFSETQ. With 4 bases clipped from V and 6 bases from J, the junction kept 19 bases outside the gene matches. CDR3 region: CASSEAGGIQRGFNEQFF. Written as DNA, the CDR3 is TGCGCCAGCAGCGAAGCCGGGGGAATCCAGCGGGGATTCAATGAGCAGTTCTTC.

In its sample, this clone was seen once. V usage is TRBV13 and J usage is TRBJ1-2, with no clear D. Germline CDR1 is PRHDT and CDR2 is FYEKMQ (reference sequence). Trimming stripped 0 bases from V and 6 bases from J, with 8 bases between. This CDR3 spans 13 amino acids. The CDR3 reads CASSLGGSNGYTF. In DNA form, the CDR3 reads TGTGCCAGCAGCTTAGGGGGTAGTAATGGCTACACCTTC. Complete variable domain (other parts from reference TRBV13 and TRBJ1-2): AAGVIQSPRHLIKEKRETATLKCYPIPRHDTVYWYQQGPGQDPQFLISFYEKMQSDKGSIPDRFSAQQFSDYHSELNMSSLELGDSALYFCASSLGGSNGYTFGSGTRLTVV.

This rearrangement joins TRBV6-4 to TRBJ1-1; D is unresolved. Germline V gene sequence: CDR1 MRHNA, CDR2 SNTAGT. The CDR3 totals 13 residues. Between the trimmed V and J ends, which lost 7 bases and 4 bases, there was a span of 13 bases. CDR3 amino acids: CASIILRSTEAFF. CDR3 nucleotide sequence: TGTGCCAGCATTATTTTAAGGTCCACTGAAGCTTTCTTT.

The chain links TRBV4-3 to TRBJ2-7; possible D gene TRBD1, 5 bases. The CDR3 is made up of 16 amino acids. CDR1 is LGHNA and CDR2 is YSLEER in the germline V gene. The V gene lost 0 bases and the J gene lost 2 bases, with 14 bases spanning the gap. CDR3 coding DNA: TGCGCCAGCAGCCAAGATCTGCAGGGCCTAACCTACGAGCAGTACTTC. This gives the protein CASSQDLQGLTYEQYF.

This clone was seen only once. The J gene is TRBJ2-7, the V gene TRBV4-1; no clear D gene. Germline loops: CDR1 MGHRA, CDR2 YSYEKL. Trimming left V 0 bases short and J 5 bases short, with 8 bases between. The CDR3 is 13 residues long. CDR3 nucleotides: TGCGCCAGCAGCCAAGAACGCGGAGACGAGCAGTACTTC. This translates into CASSQERGDEQYF.

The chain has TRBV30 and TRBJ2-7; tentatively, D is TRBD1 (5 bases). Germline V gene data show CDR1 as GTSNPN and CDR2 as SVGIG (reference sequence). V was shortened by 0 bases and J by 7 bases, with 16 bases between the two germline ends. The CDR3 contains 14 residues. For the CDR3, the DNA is TGTGCCTGGAGTGTAAAGGGGCGGCCGTGGGAGCAGTACTTC. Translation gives CAWSVKGRPWEQYF.

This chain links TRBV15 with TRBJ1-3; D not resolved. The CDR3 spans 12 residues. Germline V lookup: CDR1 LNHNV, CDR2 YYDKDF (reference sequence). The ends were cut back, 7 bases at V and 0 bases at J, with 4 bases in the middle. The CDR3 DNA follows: TGTGCCACCAAAAGCTCTGGAAACACCATATATTTT. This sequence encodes CATKSSGNTIYF.

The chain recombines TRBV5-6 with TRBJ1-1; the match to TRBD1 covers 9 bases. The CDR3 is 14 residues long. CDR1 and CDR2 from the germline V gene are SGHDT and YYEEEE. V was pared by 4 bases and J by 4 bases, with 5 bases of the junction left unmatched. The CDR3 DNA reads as TGTGCCAGCAGCCCTATGGGACAGGGCACTGAAGCTTTCTTT. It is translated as CASSPMGQGTEAFF.

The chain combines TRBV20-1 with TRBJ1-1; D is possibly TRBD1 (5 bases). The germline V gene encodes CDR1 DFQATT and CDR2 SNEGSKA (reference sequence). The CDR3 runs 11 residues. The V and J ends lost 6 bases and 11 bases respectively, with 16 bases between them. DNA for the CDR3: TGCAGTGCCAAAACCTCAGAGGGGGCTTTCTTT. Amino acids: CSAKTSEGAFF.

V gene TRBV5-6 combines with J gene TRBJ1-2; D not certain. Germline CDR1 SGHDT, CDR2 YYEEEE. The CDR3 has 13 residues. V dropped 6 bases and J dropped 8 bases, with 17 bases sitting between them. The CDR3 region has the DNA TGTGCCAGCACCTCCTTCGGTGCGCGGGGCTACACCTTC. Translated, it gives CASTSFGARGYTF.

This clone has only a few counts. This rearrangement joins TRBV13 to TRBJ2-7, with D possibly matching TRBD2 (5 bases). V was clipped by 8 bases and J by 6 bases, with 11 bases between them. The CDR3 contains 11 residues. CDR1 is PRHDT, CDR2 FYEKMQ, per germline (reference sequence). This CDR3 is CASGSSTEQYF. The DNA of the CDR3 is TGTGCCAGCGGGAGCTCTACCGAGCAGTACTTC.

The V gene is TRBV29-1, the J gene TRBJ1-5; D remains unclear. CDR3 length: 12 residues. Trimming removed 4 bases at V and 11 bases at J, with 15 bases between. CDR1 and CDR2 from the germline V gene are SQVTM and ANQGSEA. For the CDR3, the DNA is TGCAGCGTTGGGGCCGATGAATCAGCCCAGCATTTT. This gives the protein CSVGADESAQHF.

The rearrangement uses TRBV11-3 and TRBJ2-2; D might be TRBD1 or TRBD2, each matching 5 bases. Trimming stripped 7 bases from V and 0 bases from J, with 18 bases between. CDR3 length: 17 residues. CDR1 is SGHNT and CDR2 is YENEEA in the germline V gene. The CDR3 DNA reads TGTGCCAGCAACACCAATAGGGACGCTCCGAACACCGGGGAGCTGTTTTTT. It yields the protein CASNTNRDAPNTGELFF. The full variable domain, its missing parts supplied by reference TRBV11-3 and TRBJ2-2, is EAGVVQSPRYKIIEKKQPVAFWCNPISGHNTLYWYLQNLGQGPELLIRYENEEAVDDSQLPKDRFSAERLKGVDSTLKIQPAELGDSAVYLCASNTNRDAPNTGELFFGEGSRLTVL.

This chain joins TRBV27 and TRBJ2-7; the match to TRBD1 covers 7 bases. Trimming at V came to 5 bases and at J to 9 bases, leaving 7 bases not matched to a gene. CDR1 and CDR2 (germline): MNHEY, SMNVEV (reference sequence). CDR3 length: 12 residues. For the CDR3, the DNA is TGTGCCAGCAGTCCCGGGACAGCAGGGCAGTACTTC. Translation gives CASSPGTAGQYF.

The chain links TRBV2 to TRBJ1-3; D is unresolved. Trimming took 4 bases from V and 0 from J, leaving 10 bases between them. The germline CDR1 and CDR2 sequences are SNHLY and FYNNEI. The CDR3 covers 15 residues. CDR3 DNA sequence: TGTGCCAGCAGTGCTGGCGGGATCTCTGGAAACACCATATATTTT. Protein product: CASSAGGISGNTIYF.

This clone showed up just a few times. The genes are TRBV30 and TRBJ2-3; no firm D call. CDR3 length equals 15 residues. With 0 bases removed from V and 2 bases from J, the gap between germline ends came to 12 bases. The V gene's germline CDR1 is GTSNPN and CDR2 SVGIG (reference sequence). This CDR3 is CAWSVLGRSTDTQYF. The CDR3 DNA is TGTGCCTGGAGTGTACTGGGCAGATCCACAGATACGCAGTATTTT.

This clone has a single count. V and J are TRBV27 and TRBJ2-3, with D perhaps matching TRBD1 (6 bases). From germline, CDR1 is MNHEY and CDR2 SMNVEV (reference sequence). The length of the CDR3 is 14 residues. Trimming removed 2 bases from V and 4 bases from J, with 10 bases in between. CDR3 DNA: TGTGCCAGCAGTTTACAGGGGTTCGCAGATACGCAGTATTTT. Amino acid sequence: CASSLQGFADTQYF.

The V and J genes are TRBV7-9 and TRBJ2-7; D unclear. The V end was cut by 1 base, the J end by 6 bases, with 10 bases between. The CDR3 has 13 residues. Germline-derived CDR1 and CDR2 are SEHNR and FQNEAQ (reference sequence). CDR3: CASSLESVLEQYF. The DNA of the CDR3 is TGTGCCAGCAGCTTAGAATCCGTCCTCGAGCAGTACTTC.

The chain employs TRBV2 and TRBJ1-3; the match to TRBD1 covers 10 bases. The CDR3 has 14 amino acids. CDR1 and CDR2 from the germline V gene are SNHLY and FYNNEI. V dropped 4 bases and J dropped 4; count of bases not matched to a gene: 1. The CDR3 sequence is CASSGTGGGNTIYF. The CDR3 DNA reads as TGTGCCAGCAGTGGGACAGGGGGGGGAAACACCATATATTTT.

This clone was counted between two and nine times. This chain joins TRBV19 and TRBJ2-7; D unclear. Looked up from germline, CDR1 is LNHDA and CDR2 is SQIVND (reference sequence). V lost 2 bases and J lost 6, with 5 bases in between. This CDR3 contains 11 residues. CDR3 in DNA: TGTGCCAGTAGTATAATGTCCGAGCAGTACTTC. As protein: CASSIMSEQYF.

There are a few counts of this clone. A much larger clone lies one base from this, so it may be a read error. The CDR3, as DNA: TGTGCCAGCAGTGAAGGGACTAGCGGGAGCAATGAGCAGTTCTTC. This sequence encodes CASSEGTSGSNEQFF. This chain uses TRBV6-1 with TRBJ2-1; TRBD2 matches 13 bases. The V gene end was trimmed by 1 base and the J gene end by 6 bases; junction bases not matched to a gene: 0. This CDR3 has 15 residues. The germline V gene has CDR1 MNHNS and CDR2 SASEGT.

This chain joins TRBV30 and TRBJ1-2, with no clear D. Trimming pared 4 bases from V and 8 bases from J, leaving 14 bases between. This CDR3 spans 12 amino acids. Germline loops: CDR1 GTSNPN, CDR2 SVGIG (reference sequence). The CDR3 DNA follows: TGTGCCTGGAACACACCGGACCTCGGCTACACCTTC. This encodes CAWNTPDLGYTF.

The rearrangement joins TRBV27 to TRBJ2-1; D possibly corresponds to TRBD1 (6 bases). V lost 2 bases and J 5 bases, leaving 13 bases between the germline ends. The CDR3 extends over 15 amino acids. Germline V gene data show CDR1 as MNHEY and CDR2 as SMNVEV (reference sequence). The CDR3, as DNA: TGTGCCAGCAGTTTAGAACAGGGATCCCACAATGAGCAGTTCTTC. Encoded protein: CASSLEQGSHNEQFF.

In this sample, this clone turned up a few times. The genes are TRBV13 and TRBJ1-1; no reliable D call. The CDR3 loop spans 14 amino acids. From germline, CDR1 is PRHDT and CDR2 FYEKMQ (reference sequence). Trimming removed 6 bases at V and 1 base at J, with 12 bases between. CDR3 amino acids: CASRTTGGNTEAFF. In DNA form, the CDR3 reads TGTGCCAGCAGGACAACGGGTGGGAACACTGAAGCTTTCTTT.